These 29 T cell receptor beta chains were all obtained from the same sample, sequenced in a study of T-cell memory formation after mild COVID-19. TCRdb called the 5' RACE reads again in MiXCR, with one record for every CDR3 protein. The table records 250,000 to 300,000 distinct CDR3 sequences, around 16% of them present only once. The material sequenced was PBMCs or a T cell subset sorted from them (not recorded which). These TCRs come from a man aged 18 to 30 who had mild COVID-19 (a few samples of this study predate the infection). Cell type and time point are not known.

There are many counts of this clonotype. This chain connects TRBV7-3 to TRBJ2-2; weak D call: TRBD1 (6 bases). There are 14 residues in the CDR3. Germline V gene data show CDR1 as SGHTA and CDR2 as FQGTGA. The V end lost 5 bases, the J end lost 1 base, and 8 bases lay between the germline ends. The CDR3 DNA is TGTGCCAGCAGCCCGACAGGGAACACCGGGGAGCTGTTTTTT. This sequence encodes CASSPTGNTGELFF.

The chain employs TRBV27 and TRBJ1-2; the D gene is possibly TRBD1 (5 bases). Germline V gene lookup returns CDR1 MNHEY and CDR2 SMNVEV (reference sequence). The V end was cut by 3 bases, the J end by 4 bases, with 15 bases between. This CDR3 comprises 15 residues. The DNA for the CDR3 is TGTGCCAGCAGTTTGATAGGAGGGACCCTCTATGGCTACACCTTC. This gives the protein CASSLIGGTLYGYTF.

This clonotype was counted ten times or more. This chain uses TRBV5-1 with TRBJ1-6; D ambiguous. The CDR3 covers 16 residues. V gave up 6 bases and J gave up 14 bases, with 27 bases separating them. The germline CDR1 and CDR2 sequences are SGHRS and YFSETQ. This CDR3 is CASTDLMDGGLVSLHF. For the CDR3, the DNA is TGCGCCAGCACCGACCTTATGGACGGAGGATTAGTTTCCCTCCACTTT.

This clonotype was seen a handful of times. The gene calls are TRBV7-2 and TRBJ1-3; weak D call: TRBD1 (5 bases). The CDR3 spans 16 residues. Germline CDR1 and CDR2: SGHTA and FQGNSA. The V gene lost 3 bases and the J gene lost 2 bases, with 14 bases spanning the gap. The DNA of the CDR3 is TGTGCCAGCAGCTTGAACTCAGGGTTAACTGGAAACACCATATATTTT. Residues: CASSLNSGLTGNTIYF. The whole variable domain, remainder taken from reference TRBV7-2 and TRBJ1-3, is GAGVSQSPSNKVTEKGKDVELRCDPISGHTALYWYRQSLGQGLEFLIYFQGNSAPDKSGLPSDRFSAERTGGSVSTLTIQRTQQEDSAVYLCASSLNSGLTGNTIYFGEGSWLTVV.

This clonotype came up a few times. The chain joins TRBV30 to TRBJ1-2; the match to TRBD1 covers 7 bases. CDR3 length equals 14 residues. Germline V gives CDR1 GTSNPN, CDR2 SVGIG (reference sequence). V shed 2 bases and J 4 bases; nucleotides not matched to a gene: 7. CDR3 bases: TGTGCCTGGAGTAGAGACAGGGTGGGCTATGGCTACACCTTC. The encoded protein is CAWSRDRVGYGYTF.

This clonotype was counted between two and nine times. J is TRBJ2-3 and V is TRBV5-1, with D maybe TRBD2 (7 bases). The V and J ends lost 1 base and 2 bases respectively, with 14 bases between them. The germline V gene has CDR1 SGHRS and CDR2 YFSETQ. This CDR3 contains 16 residues. The CDR3 region is CASSLWGGHDTDTQYF. Written as DNA, the CDR3 is TGCGCCAGCAGCTTGTGGGGGGGGCACGACACAGATACGCAGTATTTT.

This clonotype has only a few counts. This chain links TRBV20-1 with TRBJ2-1; D is ambiguous. Trimming shortened V by 3 bases and J by 10 bases, and 7 bases separated the two germline ends. There are 10 residues in the CDR3. Looked up from germline, CDR1 is DFQATT and CDR2 is SNEGSKA (reference sequence). CDR3 sequence reads: CSASLSEQFF. The CDR3 DNA reads TGCAGTGCTAGCTTGAGCGAGCAGTTCTTC.

This clonotype has a count of ten or more. The V and J genes are TRBV3-1 and TRBJ2-5; 7 nucleotides agree with TRBD1. CDR1 is LGHDT and CDR2 is YNNKEL in the germline V gene (reference sequence). This CDR3 region has 14 residues. V was clipped by 4 bases and J by 1 base; unmatched bases: 3. The chain's CDR3 is CASSLGQPQETQYF. In DNA form, the CDR3 reads TGTGCCAGCAGCCTGGGACAGCCCCAAGAGACCCAGTACTTC.

This clonotype was seen a single time. The chain carries TRBV7-2 and TRBJ2-5; D is perhaps TRBD2 (5 bases). The CDR3 length is 17 residues. CDR1 and CDR2 (germline): SGHTA, FQGNSA. Trimming pared 5 bases from V and 3 bases from J, leaving 22 bases between. CDR3 coding DNA: TGTGCCAGCAGCCTCGACCGTGAGGGTATCTACAAAGAGACCCAGTACTTC. Amino acids: CASSLDREGIYKETQYF.

This clonotype was observed many times. V usage is TRBV6-4 and J usage is TRBJ2-6; D uncertain. The CDR3 runs 15 residues. Germline-derived CDR1 and CDR2 are MRHNA and SNTAGT. Trimming cost V 0 bases and J 0 bases, with 3 bases left between them. CDR3 sequence: CASSDSSSGANVLTF. CDR3 DNA: TGTGCCAGCAGTGACTCCAGCTCTGGGGCCAACGTCCTGACTTTC.

The J gene is TRBJ1-1, the V gene TRBV6-5; D call uncertain. V lost 0 bases and J lost 4, with 9 bases in between. The CDR3 runs to 14 residues. Germline CDR1 MNHEY, CDR2 SVGAGI. DNA for the CDR3: TGTGCCAGCAGTTACTCTACTTGGGGCACTGAAGCTTTCTTT. Protein: CASSYSTWGTEAFF.

This clonotype has a handful of counts. J is TRBJ2-3 and V is TRBV7-6; D not resolved. This CDR3 is 13 amino acids long. In germline, CDR1 is SGHVS, CDR2 FNYEAQ. The V and J ends lost 3 bases and 7 bases respectively, with 11 bases between them. DNA of the CDR3: TGTGCCAGCAGCTTGGAGAGTCAAAATACGCAGTATTTT. Translating it yields CASSLESQNTQYF. The full variable domain, completed using reference TRBV7-6 and TRBJ2-3, is GAGVSQSPRYKVTKRGQDVALRCDPISGHVSLYWYRQALGQGPEFLTYFNYEAQQDKSGLPNDRFSAERPEGSISTLTIQRTEQRDSAMYRCASSLESQNTQYFGPGTRLTVL.

In its sample, this clonotype was seen many times. The rearrangement joins TRBV12-3 or TRBV12-4 to TRBJ2-5; 8 positions agree with TRBD1. V trimming: 5 bases; J trimming: 3 bases; junction bases outside the gene matches: 5. This CDR3 contains 14 residues. Written as DNA, the CDR3 is TGTGCCAGCAGTACTTTGGACAGGGAAGAGACCCAGTACTTC. It is translated as CASSTLDREETQYF.

This chain uses TRBV6-2 or TRBV6-3 with TRBJ1-6, with TRBD1 matching 7 bases. V lost 10 bases, J lost 6 bases, and 9 bases stayed unmatched. CDR1 and CDR2 from the germline V gene are MNHEY and SVGEGT. The CDR3 extends over 14 amino acids. The CDR3 protein is CATTWWDSNSPLHF. The CDR3 coding sequence is TGTGCCACCACCTGGTGGGACAGTAATTCACCCCTCCACTTT.

J is TRBJ1-2 and V is TRBV3-1; D is ambiguous. The CDR3 spans 14 residues. Germline loops: CDR1 LGHDT, CDR2 YNNKEL (reference sequence). The V end lost 1 base, the J end lost 8 bases, and 14 bases lay between the germline ends. The CDR3 DNA reads TGTGCCAGCAGCCAAGGGGCAGCATCTAGAGGCTACACCTTC. Translating gives CASSQGAASRGYTF.

The V call is TRBV4-3, the J call TRBJ1-2, with TRBD1 as a possible D gene (5 bases). The length of the CDR3 is 17 residues. Germline V gene data show CDR1 as LGHNA and CDR2 as YSLEER. The ends were cut back, 0 bases at V and 4 bases at J, with 18 bases in the middle. The CDR3 loop reads CASSQDRTTDGGYGYTF. CDR3 sequence (DNA): TGCGCCAGCAGCCAAGATAGGACGACAGATGGAGGCTATGGCTACACCTTC.

The chain couples TRBV19 to TRBJ2-2; D remains unclear. CDR1 LNHDA and CDR2 SQIVND come from the germline V gene (reference sequence). The germline V and J ends were trimmed by 5 bases and 1 base, with 17 bases remaining between them. The CDR3 runs 17 residues. Here the CDR3 reads CASSPRTQTLNTGELFF. The DNA of the CDR3 is TGTGCCAGTAGTCCACGGACCCAGACCCTGAACACCGGGGAGCTGTTTTTT.

The chain links TRBV27 to TRBJ1-1; TRBD1 matches at 7 bases. Per germline, CDR1 MNHEY and CDR2 SMNVEV (reference sequence). The ends lost 6 bases at V and 4 bases at J; junction bases unmatched: 8. There are 14 residues in the CDR3. DNA of the CDR3: TGTGCCAGCAGGATAGTCGCAGGGGGCACTGAAGCTTTCTTT. Protein sequence: CASRIVAGGTEAFF.

This chain links TRBV18 with TRBJ1-1; TRBD1 is a possible D gene (5 bases). The CDR3 loop spans 17 amino acids. Germline assignment: CDR1 KGHSH and CDR2 LQKENI. Trimming removed 1 base at V and 0 bases at J, with 15 bases between. Here the CDR3 reads CASSPRPFGGMNTEAFF. For the CDR3, the DNA is TGTGCCAGCTCACCACGACCGTTTGGGGGAATGAACACTGAAGCTTTCTTT.

Many counts were recorded for this clonotype. V and J are TRBV7-9 and TRBJ1-1; 8 nucleotides line up with TRBD1. The CDR3 runs to 15 residues. J lost 1 base, V lost 2 bases, and 3 bases had no gene match. In germline, CDR1 is SEHNR, CDR2 FQNEAQ (reference sequence). The chain's CDR3 is CASSLRGQGNTEAFF. CDR3 DNA: TGTGCCAGCAGCTTACGAGGACAGGGGAACACTGAAGCTTTCTTT.

Only a few counts were recorded for this clonotype. J is TRBJ2-5 and V is TRBV7-2; D is unclear. The germline V and J ends were trimmed by 2 bases and 1 base, with 8 bases remaining between them. CDR3 length: 14 amino acids. Germline V CDR1 and CDR2: SGHTA, FQGNSA. The CDR3 DNA is TGTGCCAGCAGCTTAAGCCGGTCCCAAGAGACCCAGTACTTC. This codes for CASSLSRSQETQYF. Filled out from reference TRBV7-2 and TRBJ2-5, the complete variable domain reads GAGVSQSPSNKVTEKGKDVELRCDPISGHTALYWYRQSLGQGLEFLIYFQGNSAPDKSGLPSDRFSAERTGGSVSTLTIQRTQQEDSAVYLCASSLSRSQETQYFGPGTRLLVL.

A few counts support this clonotype. The chain has TRBV20-1 and TRBJ1-2; 7 bases fit TRBD1. This CDR3 spans 12 amino acids. In germline, CDR1 is DFQATT, CDR2 SNEGSKA (reference sequence). J gave up 7 bases and V 5 bases, and 7 bases lay outside the gene matches. The CDR3 loop is CSAPDRDVGYTF. DNA for the CDR3: TGCAGTGCTCCAGACAGGGATGTTGGCTACACCTTC.

This clonotype was recorded at least ten times. This chain uses TRBV11-2 with TRBJ2-1; D is unresolved. Germline V gives CDR1 SGHAT, CDR2 FQNNGV. V was cut by 1 base and J by 10 bases, with 8 bases left in between. CDR3 length equals 12 residues. The CDR3 spells CASSLVMVEQFF. In DNA, the CDR3 is TGTGCCAGCAGCTTAGTGATGGTCGAGCAGTTCTTC.

This clonotype showed up just a few times. V usage is TRBV10-3 and J usage is TRBJ2-2; TRBD1 matches at 12 bases. The CDR3 spans 16 residues. With 10 bases clipped from V and 3 bases from J, the junction kept 9 bases outside the gene matches. The germline V gene has CDR1 ENHRY and CDR2 SYGVKD. The CDR3, as DNA: TGTGCCACCCTCAACGGGGACAGGGGGCACACCGGGGAGCTGTTTTTT. As protein: CATLNGDRGHTGELFF.

The chain recombines TRBV4-2 with TRBJ2-5, with D possibly matching TRBD1 (5 bases). CDR1 is LGHNA and CDR2 is YNFKEQ in the germline V gene. The V end lost 1 base, the J end lost 5 bases, and 14 bases lay between the germline ends. This CDR3 region has 15 residues. The CDR3 DNA reads TGTGCCAGCAGCCAAGTCGAGACAGCAGGGGAGACCCAGTACTTC. Its translation: CASSQVETAGETQYF.

This clonotype appeared a few times. V usage is TRBV7-2 and J usage is TRBJ2-7; 7 bases are shared with TRBD1. Germline lookup yields CDR1 SGHTA and CDR2 FQGNSA. Trimming removed 5 bases from V and 3 bases from J; junction bases left unmatched: 7. The CDR3 is 14 amino acids. The CDR3 DNA is TGTGCCAGCAGCCGCGACAGGGCTAACTACGAGCAGTACTTC. It specifies CASSRDRANYEQYF.

V and J are TRBV20-1 and TRBJ1-1; TRBD1 aligns across 9 bases. The junction had 13 bases not matched to a gene; V was cut back by 6 bases and J by 11 bases. This CDR3 is built from 13 residues. Germline-derived CDR1 and CDR2 are DFQATT and SNEGSKA (reference sequence). CDR3 sequence (DNA): TGCAGTGCGGGAAGGACAGGGGCCTTTGGTGCTTTCTTT. It translates to CSAGRTGAFGAFF.

The CDR3 DNA reads TGCGCCAGCAGCTTCCAAAGTCCGAACACCGGGGAGCTGTTTTTT. It yields the protein CASSFQSPNTGELFF. The chain couples TRBV5-1 to TRBJ2-2; D is unclear. There are 15 residues in the CDR3. Trimming pared 2 bases from V and 0 bases from J, leaving 8 bases between. Germline values: CDR1 SGHRS, CDR2 YFSETQ.

A few counts support this clonotype. V is TRBV14 and J is TRBJ2-5; the D is unclear. Germline V lookup: CDR1 SGHDN, CDR2 FVKESK. The CDR3 runs to 13 residues. With 0 bases removed from V and 7 bases from J, the gap between germline ends came to 9 bases. This CDR3 is CASSQDPSGTQYF. The CDR3 DNA reads TGTGCCAGCAGCCAAGATCCATCGGGGACCCAGTACTTC.